Below, 9 T cell receptor beta chains from the same sample are listed, as sequenced in a study of cytotoxic CD8 clonotypes in ibrutinib-treated CLL. Produced via immunoSEQ multiplex PCR; TCRdb's table is partial and in-frame only. The table shows 97,000 or so clones, with 70% to 80% occurring only once. The specimen was PBMCs, collected after 12 months of ibrutinib treatment. The receptors derive from a human donor with chronic lymphocytic leukemia.

The chain carries TRBV5-6 and TRBJ1-2; D remains unclear. Germline-derived CDR1 and CDR2 are SGHDT and YYEEEE. The CDR3 loop spans 14 amino acids. Between the trimmed V and J ends, which lost 4 bases and 9 bases, there was a span of 19 bases. CDR3 in DNA: TGTGCCAGCAGCCCAGACACCGGAACGGGGAGCTACACCTTC. It encodes CASSPDTGTGSYTF. The full variable domain, rest sourced from reference TRBV5-6 and TRBJ1-2, is DAGVTQSPTHLIKTRGQQVTLRCSPKSGHDTVSWYQQALGQGPQFIFQYYEEEERQRGNFPDRFSGHQFPNYSSELNVNALLLGDSALYLCASSPDTGTGSYTFGSGTRLTVV.

The rearrangement links TRBV7-3 to TRBJ2-2; no clear D. The CDR3 spans 14 residues. Trimming cost V 5 bases and J 0 bases, with 7 bases left between them. Germline V gene data show CDR1 as SGHTA and CDR2 as FQGTGA. CDR3 sequence (DNA): TGTGCCAGCAGCGCTTTCACGAACACCGGGGAGCTGTTTTTT. Translating it yields CASSAFTNTGELFF.

This clone appeared a few times. An end of the junction does not agree with germline; a read error may underlie this. This rearrangement joins TRBV11-2 to TRBJ2-1, with no clear D. This CDR3 region has 14 residues. Germline V gives CDR1 SGHAT, CDR2 FQNNGV. CDR3 sequence (DNA): TGTGCCAGCAACTTAGAAGTCTTTTCGAATGAGCAGTTCTTC. Its protein is CASNLEVFSNEQFF. The full variable domain, its missing parts supplied by reference TRBV11-2 and TRBJ2-1, is EAGVAQSPRYKIIEKRQSVAFWCNPISGHATLYWYQQILGQGPKLLIQFQNNGVVDDSQLPKDRFSAERLKGVDSTLKIQPAKLEDSAVYLCASNLEVFSNEQFFGPGTRLTVL.

This sequence joins TRBV18 and TRBJ1-1, with a tentative D call TRBD1 (5 bases). The germline V and J ends were trimmed by 2 bases and 1 base, with 11 bases remaining between them. The CDR3 covers 15 residues. Germline V gives CDR1 KGHSH, CDR2 LQKENI. The CDR3 DNA is TGTGCCAGCTCACCAGGCAGGGAGGCGAACACTGAAGCTTTCTTT. Translated: CASSPGREANTEAFF.

The CDR3 DNA sequence: TGTGCCAGCAGCTTAGACGGGGACAGTTGGGAGCAGTACTTC. The encoded protein is CASSLDGDSWEQYF. This chain uses TRBV7-9 with TRBJ2-7, with TRBD1 matching 7 bases. Germline lookup yields CDR1 SEHNR and CDR2 FQNEAQ (reference sequence). V lost 1 base, J lost 7 bases, and 7 bases stayed unmatched. The CDR3 runs to 14 residues.

This rearrangement joins TRBV28 to TRBJ1-2; tentative D call: TRBD1 (5 bases). The germline V gene has CDR1 MDHEN and CDR2 SYDVKM. With 1 base removed from V and 0 bases from J, the gap between germline ends came to 15 bases. The CDR3 is made up of 17 amino acids. CDR3 in amino acids: CASSLLSGRLANYGYTF. The CDR3 region has the DNA TGTGCCAGCAGTTTATTGTCAGGGAGGCTCGCTAACTATGGCTACACCTTC.

V gene TRBV7-9 combines with J gene TRBJ2-4; TRBD2 matches 9 bases. V was clipped by 8 bases and J by 3 bases; unmatched bases: 11. The CDR3 length is 16 residues. The V gene's germline CDR1 is SEHNR and CDR2 FQNEAQ (reference sequence). DNA for the CDR3: TGTGCCAGCCAAGTGGGGCCTAGCGGGGTCAAAAACATTCAGTACTTC. Translated: CASQVGPSGVKNIQYF.

This chain joins TRBV5-1 and TRBJ2-7; D call uncertain. Germline values: CDR1 SGHRS, CDR2 YFSETQ. The CDR3 is made up of 14 amino acids. With 1 base removed from V and 0 bases from J, the gap between germline ends came to 8 bases. The CDR3 loop is CASSLYSNSYEQYF. The CDR3 bases are TGCGCCAGCAGCTTGTACTCAAACTCCTACGAGCAGTACTTC.

This chain links TRBV5-6 with TRBJ1-6; D gene unclear. Trimming cost V 2 bases and J 5 bases, with 5 bases left between them. The CDR3 contains 13 residues. The V gene's germline CDR1 is SGHDT and CDR2 YYEEEE. The CDR3 DNA is TGTGCCAGCAGCTTAGGTCATAATTCACCCCTCCACTTT. This translates into CASSLGHNSPLHF.